One and the same sample provided the 21 T cell receptor beta chains below, sequenced in a study of shared clonotypes between healthy human individuals. Repertoires were generated with immunoSEQ multiplex PCR, while TCRdb's copy carries only in-frame clones and drops some. The repertoire has about 1.1 million clones, roughly 80% of them found once; the top ten carry 0.7% to 0.95%. Input material: memory CD4+ T cells from PBMCs. Subset described: CD45RA-negative fraction. The receptors were gathered from a young man in good health. Some clones in this sample may be carry-over from other donors' samples.

The table lists this clone with a few counts. The rearrangement links TRBV19 to TRBJ2-7, with D possibly being TRBD1 (6 bases). The germline gives CDR1 LNHDA, CDR2 SQIVND (reference sequence). The CDR3 contains 15 residues. Trimming pared 3 bases from V and 0 bases from J, leaving 12 bases between. CDR3 in DNA: TGTGCCAGTAGTATCGGACAGTCTTACTCCTACGAGCAGTACTTC. Its translation is CASSIGQSYSYEQYF. Based on the CDR3 plus reference TRBV19 and TRBJ2-7, the full variable domain is DGGITQSPKYLFRKEGQNVTLSCEQNLNHDAMYWYRQDPGQGLRLIYYSQIVNDFQKGDIAEGYSVSREKKESFPLTVTSAQKNPTAFYLCASSIGQSYSYEQYFGPGTRLTVT.

This clone has a single count. This chain links TRBV7-2 with TRBJ1-1, with D perhaps TRBD1 (5 bases). The V and J ends lost 4 bases and 11 bases respectively, with 20 bases between them. CDR1 and CDR2 from the germline V gene are SGHTA and FQGNSA. This CDR3 contains 14 residues. The CDR3 bases are TGTGCCAGCAGCTCCTCAAGGCGGGGCTTAGATGCTTTCTTT. It specifies CASSSSRRGLDAFF.

V and J are TRBV5-1 and TRBJ2-2, with 8 bases lining up with TRBD2. Unmatched junction bases numbered 13, after V lost 6 bases and J lost 3 bases. The length of the CDR3 is 17 residues. Looked up from germline, CDR1 is SGHRS and CDR2 is YFSETQ. CDR3 loop: CASTLPAGAGDTGELFF. The CDR3 DNA reads TGCGCCAGCACCCTTCCAGCGGGAGCCGGTGACACCGGGGAGCTGTTTTTT.

This clone was counted once. V and J are TRBV6-5 and TRBJ2-1; a possible D gene is TRBD2 (6 bases). Germline CDR1 MNHEY, CDR2 SVGAGI. The V gene lost 5 bases and the J gene lost 9 bases, with 20 bases spanning the gap. The CDR3 runs to 15 residues. The DNA for the CDR3 is TGTGCCAGCAGTCCCTCCCCCCCGGGAGAGGGTGAGCAGTTCTTC. Translated, it gives CASSPSPPGEGEQFF.

This chain connects TRBV30 to TRBJ1-3; D is ambiguous. The V end lost 7 bases, the J end lost 1 base, and 14 bases lay between the germline ends. CDR3 size: 14 residues. Germline CDR1 GTSNPN, CDR2 SVGIG (reference sequence). CDR3 loop: CALLLSRSGNTIYF. CDR3 DNA: TGTGCCTTGTTGTTGTCGAGATCTGGAAACACCATATATTTT.

V gene TRBV15 combines with J gene TRBJ2-7; D may be TRBD1 or TRBD2 (6 bases each). The V gene's germline CDR1 is LNHNV and CDR2 YYDKDF (reference sequence). V dropped 5 bases and J dropped 4 bases, with 12 bases sitting between them. The CDR3 totals 13 residues. The CDR3 is CATSSQGGYEQYF. Here the CDR3 DNA reads TGTGCCACCAGCTCCCAAGGGGGGTACGAGCAGTACTTC.

The DNA of the CDR3 is TGTGCCAGCAGTGAAGGTACAGGGTCGAAACTGTTTTTT. Translating it yields CASSEGTGSKLFF. This sequence joins TRBV2 and TRBJ1-4, with a possible D match to TRBD1 (6 bases). V was cut by 1 base and J by 11 bases, with 11 bases left in between. The CDR3 spans 13 residues. The germline CDR1 and CDR2 sequences are SNHLY and FYNNEI.

The chain has TRBV7-6 and TRBJ2-5, with 9 positions matching TRBD1. V was clipped by 6 bases and J by 9 bases; unmatched bases: 5. Germline V gene data show CDR1 as SGHVS and CDR2 as FNYEAQ. The CDR3 has 12 residues. As DNA, the CDR3 is TGTGCCAGCAGACCTACAGGGGGCGCCCAGTACTTC. Translating it yields CASRPTGGAQYF.

The chain couples TRBV27 to TRBJ2-7, with TRBD2 matching 8 bases. The CDR3 runs 15 residues. Trimming at V came to 6 bases and at J to 4 bases, leaving 11 bases not matched to a gene. The germline V gene encodes CDR1 MNHEY and CDR2 SMNVEV (reference sequence). Written as DNA, the CDR3 is TGTGCCAGCAGGAGTCCAGGGACTAGTGGTTACGAGCAGTACTTC. This translates into CASRSPGTSGYEQYF.

This chain uses TRBV5-6 with TRBJ2-7; 9 nucleotides match TRBD1. The CDR3 is 15 residues long. Per germline, CDR1 SGHDT and CDR2 YYEEEE. V trimming: 2 bases; J trimming: 6 bases; junction bases outside the gene matches: 9. CDR3: CASSLGTGILGEQYF. The CDR3 coding sequence is TGTGCCAGCAGCTTAGGGACAGGGATTCTAGGCGAGCAGTACTTC.

The CDR3 sequence: CASSGTSSYNEQFF. CDR3 DNA: TGTGCCAGCAGCGGAACTAGCTCCTACAATGAGCAGTTCTTC. This chain connects TRBV9 to TRBJ2-1, with D maybe TRBD2 (5 bases). V lost 3 bases and J 0 bases, leaving 7 bases between the germline ends. The CDR3 loop spans 14 amino acids. The germline V gene encodes CDR1 SGDLS and CDR2 YYNGEE.

This clone was seen many times. The chain carries TRBV20-1 and TRBJ1-1, with unresolved D. Trimming left V 2 bases short and J 5 bases short, with 6 bases between. In germline, CDR1 is DFQATT, CDR2 SNEGSKA (reference sequence). The CDR3 consists of 11 residues. CDR3 sequence reads: CSARKSTEAFF. The CDR3, as DNA: TGCAGTGCTAGAAAGTCAACTGAAGCTTTCTTT.

The rearrangement links TRBV5-6 to TRBJ1-2; TRBD1 matches at 8 bases. CDR1 is SGHDT, CDR2 YYEEEE, per germline. This CDR3 spans 14 amino acids. The V gene end was trimmed by 4 bases and the J gene end by 4 bases; junction bases not matched to a gene: 6. The CDR3 DNA reads TGTGCCAGCAGCCAGGGACAGGCTTCCTATGGCTACACCTTC. Translated: CASSQGQASYGYTF.

The chain is built from TRBV28 and TRBJ2-4; perhaps TRBD1 as D (7 bases). Per the germline V gene, CDR1 is MDHEN and CDR2 is SYDVKM. V gave up 0 bases and J gave up 8 bases, with 26 bases separating them. This CDR3 is 19 amino acids long. CDR3 DNA sequence: TGTGCCAGCAGTTTATGGGTCAGGGGGGTCCAAGGGATGAAGGACATTCAGTACTTC. Protein sequence: CASSLWVRGVQGMKDIQYF.

The chain carries TRBV7-2 and TRBJ1-2, with 9 nucleotides matching TRBD1. V lost 3 bases and J lost 6; bases outside the gene matches: 5. CDR3 length: 14 residues. The germline V gene encodes CDR1 SGHTA and CDR2 FQGNSA. The DNA for the CDR3 is TGTGCCAGCAGCTTGCGGGACAGGGCGAATGGCTACACCTTC. It translates to CASSLRDRANGYTF.

This sequence joins TRBV9 and TRBJ1-2, with 8 bases lining up with TRBD1. With 4 bases clipped from V and 6 bases from J, the junction kept 8 bases outside the gene matches. CDR3 length: 14 amino acids. In germline, CDR1 is SGDLS, CDR2 YYNGEE. CDR3 bases: TGTGCCAGCAGCCCGTGGGGACAGGAAAATGGCTACACCTTC. Amino acids: CASSPWGQENGYTF.

V gene TRBV29-1 combines with J gene TRBJ2-1, with TRBD2 identical over 8 bases. The CDR3 consists of 14 residues. V shed 2 bases, J shed 8 bases, and the junction held 8 bases outside the gene matches. From germline, CDR1 is SQVTM and CDR2 ANQGSEA. The CDR3 region is CSVELAGGNDEQFF. The CDR3 region has the DNA TGCAGCGTTGAACTCGCGGGAGGTAACGATGAGCAGTTCTTC.

The J gene is TRBJ1-2, the V gene TRBV5-1; unclear D gene. The germline V and J ends were trimmed by 1 base and 8 bases, with 15 bases remaining between them. CDR3 size: 14 residues. Germline V CDR1 and CDR2: SGHRS, YFSETQ. CDR3 sequence reads: CASSLNFLGFGYTF. CDR3 bases: TGCGCCAGCAGCTTGAATTTTCTGGGTTTCGGCTACACCTTC.

The rearrangement joins TRBV6-1 to TRBJ2-2, with 7 bases identical to TRBD2. CDR1 MNHNS and CDR2 SASEGT come from the germline V gene. CDR3 length: 15 amino acids. J was trimmed by 6 bases and V by 7 bases; bases with no gene match: 11. CDR3 bases: TGTGCCAGCACAGGGCTAGCAGGGAGGGCCGGGGAGCTGTTTTTT. As protein: CASTGLAGRAGELFF.

On this clone: Distinct nucleotide sequences in the sample also encode this CDR3. The chain couples TRBV28 to TRBJ2-2, with 11 bases lining up with TRBD2. The V gene's germline CDR1 is MDHEN and CDR2 SYDVKM. Trimming at V came to 5 bases and at J to 1 base, leaving 3 bases not matched to a gene. The CDR3 totals 16 residues. This CDR3 reads CASSRGLAGNTGELFF. DNA of the CDR3: TGTGCCAGCAGTCGCGGACTAGCGGGGAACACCGGGGAGCTGTTTTTT.

This clone has more than one count but fewer than ten. V usage is TRBV2 and J usage is TRBJ1-4, with 7 bases aligning to TRBD1. Germline V gene lookup returns CDR1 SNHLY and CDR2 FYNNEI. The trim removed 8 bases at V and 10 bases at J, leaving 7 bases unmatched. The CDR3 length is 12 residues. The CDR3 loop is CASGRQGGKLFF. CDR3 sequence (DNA): TGTGCCAGCGGTCGACAGGGCGGAAAACTGTTTTTT.